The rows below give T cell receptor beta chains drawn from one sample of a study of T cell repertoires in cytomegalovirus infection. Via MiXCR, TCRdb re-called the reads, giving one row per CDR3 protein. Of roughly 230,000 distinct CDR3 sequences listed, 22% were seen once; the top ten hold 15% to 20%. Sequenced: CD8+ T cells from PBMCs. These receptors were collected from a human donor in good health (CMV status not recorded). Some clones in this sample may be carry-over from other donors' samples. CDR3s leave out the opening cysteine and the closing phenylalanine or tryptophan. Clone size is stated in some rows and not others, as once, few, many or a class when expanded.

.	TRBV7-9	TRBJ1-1	ASSPGSPAGAF
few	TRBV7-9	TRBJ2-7	ASTPTTTGNYEQY
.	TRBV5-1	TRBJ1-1	ASSSVGSSTEAF
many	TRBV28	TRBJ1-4	ASRVGQPNEKLF
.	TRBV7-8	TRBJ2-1	ASRPGTSNEQF
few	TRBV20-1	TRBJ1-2	SANQWTGEGYT
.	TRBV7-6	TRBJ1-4	ASSLGVEKLF
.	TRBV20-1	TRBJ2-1	SARDSEGLDEQF
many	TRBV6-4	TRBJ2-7	ASSDSGDGVGEQY
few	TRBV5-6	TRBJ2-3	ASSLGDGVDLTDTQY
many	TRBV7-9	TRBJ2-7	ASSSEYEQY
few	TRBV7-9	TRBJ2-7	ASSLGNEGYEQY
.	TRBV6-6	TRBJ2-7	AVSEGSYEQY
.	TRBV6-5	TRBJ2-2	ASGTDGELF
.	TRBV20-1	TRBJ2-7	SARDLGAEQY
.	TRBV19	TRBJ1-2	ASSFRTGNGYT
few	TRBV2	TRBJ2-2	ASILGDTGELF
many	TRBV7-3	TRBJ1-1	ASSLIGKGTEAF
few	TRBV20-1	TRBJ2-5	SARTSGWQETQY
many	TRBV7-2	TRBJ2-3	ASSLSWVRFTDTQY
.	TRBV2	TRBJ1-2	ASSEVSYGYT
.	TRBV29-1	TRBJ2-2	SVLRIGPRGTGELF
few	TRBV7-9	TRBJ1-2	ASSPPGETYGYT
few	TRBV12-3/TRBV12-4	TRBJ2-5	ASSSPSGGRETQY
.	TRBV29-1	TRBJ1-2	SVEARDRFGLDYGYT
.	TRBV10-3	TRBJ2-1	AISGRDTAYNEQF
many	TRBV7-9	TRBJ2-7	ASSPLQGIATYEQY
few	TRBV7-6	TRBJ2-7	ASSWGETYEQY
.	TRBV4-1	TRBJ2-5	ASSHFWPEQGEETQY
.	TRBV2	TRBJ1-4	ASKGANEKLF
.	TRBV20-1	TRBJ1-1	SASPGTHKALDTEAF
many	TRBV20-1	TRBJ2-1	SARPSGEQF
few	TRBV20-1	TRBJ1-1	SARDPAVGNTEAF
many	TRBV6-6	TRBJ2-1	ASTGTNNEQF
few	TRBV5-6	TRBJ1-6	ASSSGLQGSPLH
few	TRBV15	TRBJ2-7	ATSRGKNYEQY
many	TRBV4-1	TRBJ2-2	ASSQDRTLGELF
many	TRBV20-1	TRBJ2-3	SASSLQALNTDTQY
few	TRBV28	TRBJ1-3	ASSLNGATNTIY
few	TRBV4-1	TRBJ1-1	ASSLWPRGEMNTEAF
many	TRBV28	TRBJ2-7	ASSLVWGSWEQY
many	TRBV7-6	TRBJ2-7	ASSLEVGYEQY